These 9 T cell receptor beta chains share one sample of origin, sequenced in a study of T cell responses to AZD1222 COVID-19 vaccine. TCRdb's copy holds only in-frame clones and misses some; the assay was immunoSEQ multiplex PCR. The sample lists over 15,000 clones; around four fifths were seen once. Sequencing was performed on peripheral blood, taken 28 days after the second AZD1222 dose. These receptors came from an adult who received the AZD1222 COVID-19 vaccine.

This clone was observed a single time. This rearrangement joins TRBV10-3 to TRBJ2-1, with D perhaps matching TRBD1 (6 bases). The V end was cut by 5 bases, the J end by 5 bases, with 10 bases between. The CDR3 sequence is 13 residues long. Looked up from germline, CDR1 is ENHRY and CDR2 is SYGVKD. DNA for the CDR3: TGTGCCATCAGTAAGGACAGAGACAATGAGCAGTTCTTC. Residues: CAISKDRDNEQFF.

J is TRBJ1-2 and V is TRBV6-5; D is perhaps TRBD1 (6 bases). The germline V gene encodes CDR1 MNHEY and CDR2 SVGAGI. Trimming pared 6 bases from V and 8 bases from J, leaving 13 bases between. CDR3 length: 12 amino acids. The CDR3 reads CASSPQGNGYTF. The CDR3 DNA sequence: TGTGCCAGCAGCCCACAGGGCAACGGCTACACCTTC.

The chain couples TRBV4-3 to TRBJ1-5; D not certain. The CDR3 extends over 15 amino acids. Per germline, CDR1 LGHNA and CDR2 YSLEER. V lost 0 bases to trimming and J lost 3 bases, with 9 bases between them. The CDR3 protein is CASSQDMGVNQPQHF. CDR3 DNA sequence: TGCGCCAGCAGCCAAGATATGGGAGTCAATCAGCCCCAGCATTTT.

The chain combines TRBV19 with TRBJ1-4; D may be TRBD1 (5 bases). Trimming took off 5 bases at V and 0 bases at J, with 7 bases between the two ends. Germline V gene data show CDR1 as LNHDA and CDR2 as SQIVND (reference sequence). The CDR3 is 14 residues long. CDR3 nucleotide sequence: TGTGCCAGTAGTTTACAGGCAACTAATGAAAAACTGTTTTTT. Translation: CASSLQATNEKLFF. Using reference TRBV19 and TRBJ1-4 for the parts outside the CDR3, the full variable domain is DGGITQSPKYLFRKEGQNVTLSCEQNLNHDAMYWYRQDPGQGLRLIYYSQIVNDFQKGDIAEGYSVSREKKESFPLTVTSAQKNPTAFYLCASSLQATNEKLFFGSGTQLSVL.

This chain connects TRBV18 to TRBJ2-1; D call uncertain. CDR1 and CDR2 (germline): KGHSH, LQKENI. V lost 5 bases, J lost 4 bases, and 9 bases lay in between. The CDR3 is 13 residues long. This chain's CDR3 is CASSGVGYNEQFF. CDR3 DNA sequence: TGTGCCAGCTCAGGTGTAGGATACAATGAGCAGTTCTTC. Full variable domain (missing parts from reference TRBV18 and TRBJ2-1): NAGVMQNPRHLVRRRGQEARLRCSPMKGHSHVYWYRQLPEEGLKFMVYLQKENIIDESGMPKERFSAEFPKEGPSILRIQQVVRGDSAAYFCASSGVGYNEQFFGPGTRLTVL.

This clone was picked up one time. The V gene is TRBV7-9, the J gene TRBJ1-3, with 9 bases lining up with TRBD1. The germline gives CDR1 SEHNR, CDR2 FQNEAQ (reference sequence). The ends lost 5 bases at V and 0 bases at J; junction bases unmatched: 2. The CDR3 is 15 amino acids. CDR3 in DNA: TGTGCCAGCAGCAAACAGGGGGCCTCTGGAAACACCATATATTTT. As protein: CASSKQGASGNTIYF.

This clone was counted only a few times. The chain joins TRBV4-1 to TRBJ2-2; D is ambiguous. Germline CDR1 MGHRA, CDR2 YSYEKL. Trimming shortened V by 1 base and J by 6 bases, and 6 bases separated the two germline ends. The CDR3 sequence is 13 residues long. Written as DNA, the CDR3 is TGCGCCAGCAGCCAAGTAGCATCCGGGGAGCTGTTTTTT. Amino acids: CASSQVASGELFF.

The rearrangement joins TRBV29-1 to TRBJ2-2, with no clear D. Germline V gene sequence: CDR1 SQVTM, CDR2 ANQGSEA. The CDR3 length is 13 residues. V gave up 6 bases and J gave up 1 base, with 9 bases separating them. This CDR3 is CSVTMVNTGELFF. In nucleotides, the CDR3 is TGCAGCGTAACCATGGTGAACACCGGGGAGCTGTTTTTT.

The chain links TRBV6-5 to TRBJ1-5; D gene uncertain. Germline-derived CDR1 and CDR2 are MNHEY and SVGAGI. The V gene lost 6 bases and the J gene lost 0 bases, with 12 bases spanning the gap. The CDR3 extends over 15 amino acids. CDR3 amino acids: CASSANWDSNQPQHF. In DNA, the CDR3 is TGTGCCAGCAGCGCCAACTGGGATAGCAATCAGCCCCAGCATTTT.